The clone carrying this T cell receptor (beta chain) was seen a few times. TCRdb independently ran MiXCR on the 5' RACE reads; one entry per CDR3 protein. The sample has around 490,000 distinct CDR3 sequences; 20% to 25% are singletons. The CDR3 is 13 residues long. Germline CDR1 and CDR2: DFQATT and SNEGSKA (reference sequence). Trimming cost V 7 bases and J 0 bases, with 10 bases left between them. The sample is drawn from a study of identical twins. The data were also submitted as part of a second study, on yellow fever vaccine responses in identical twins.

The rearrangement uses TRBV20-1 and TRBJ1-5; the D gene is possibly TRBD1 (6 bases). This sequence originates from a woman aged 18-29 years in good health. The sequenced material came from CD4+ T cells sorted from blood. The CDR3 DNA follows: TGCAGTGTGGACAGACATAGCAATCAGCCCCAGCATTTT. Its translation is CSVDRHSNQPQHF.